A selection of T cell receptor beta chains follows, all from one sample in a study of blood T cell repertoires in COVID-19. Generated by immunoSEQ multiplex PCR, the TCRdb table keeps only in-frame clones and is missing some. The table has about 200,000 clones, about 88% seen once. The specimen sequenced was peripheral blood. Source of these receptors: a man in his forties with active or convalescent COVID-19. CDR3s include the opening cysteine and the closing phenylalanine or tryptophan. The order of the fields is J gene, V gene, CDR3 protein.

J gene: TRBJ2-1
V gene: TRBV27
CDR3 protein: CASSFSSGYNEQFF

J gene: TRBJ1-5
V gene: TRBV7-8
CDR3 protein: CASGQDSNQPQHF

J gene: TRBJ1-5
V gene: TRBV15
CDR3 protein: CATSRAWTDSNQPQHF

J gene: TRBJ2-5
V gene: TRBV7-9
CDR3 protein: CASSGTDRVERQYF

J gene: TRBJ1-2
V gene: TRBV12-3/TRBV12-4
CDR3 protein: CAYRARDYGYTF

J gene: TRBJ1-1
V gene: TRBV6-5
CDR3 protein: CASSLRTGTGTEAFF

J gene: TRBJ1-1
V gene: TRBV3-1/TRBV3-2
CDR3 protein: CASTTSLGRGEKNTEAFF

J gene: TRBJ2-7
V gene: TRBV6-5
CDR3 protein: CASSYSPSGSYEQYF

J gene: TRBJ1-2
V gene: TRBV10-3
CDR3 protein: CAISSTGGESGYTF

J gene: TRBJ2-1
V gene: TRBV28
CDR3 protein: CASSLAAYNEQFF

J gene: TRBJ2-5
V gene: TRBV25-1
CDR3 protein: CASSESTGGSETQYF

J gene: TRBJ1-3
V gene: TRBV29-1
CDR3 protein: CSASLQGSGNTIYF

J gene: TRBJ1-2
V gene: TRBV2
CDR3 protein: CASSPDSNYGYTF

J gene: TRBJ2-2
V gene: TRBV19
CDR3 protein: CASSIWPGRITGELFF

J gene: TRBJ1-1
V gene: TRBV5-6
CDR3 protein: CASSTRTGGEYTEAFF

J gene: TRBJ2-2
V gene: TRBV2
CDR3 protein: CASQLPGGAGLAGNTGELFF

J gene: TRBJ1-6
V gene: TRBV5-1
CDR3 protein: CASSLQGSDSPLHF

J gene: TRBJ2-6
V gene: TRBV28
CDR3 protein: CASSPPGQGAGANVLTF

J gene: TRBJ1-1
V gene: TRBV5-1
CDR3 protein: CASSLNPPTGMNTEAFF

J gene: TRBJ2-5
V gene: TRBV10-3
CDR3 protein: CAISEGREEIETQYF

J gene: TRBJ2-7
V gene: TRBV11-2
CDR3 protein: CASSPSGATYEQYF

J gene: TRBJ2-3
V gene: TRBV27
CDR3 protein: CASSLQGFADTQYF

J gene: TRBJ2-7
V gene: TRBV11-2
CDR3 protein: CASSLSINAGTVPYEQYF

J gene: TRBJ2-7
V gene: TRBV2
CDR3 protein: CASRADRGRAYEQYF

J gene: TRBJ1-1
V gene: TRBV2
CDR3 protein: CASRPGLGRGAFF

J gene: TRBJ1-4
V gene: TRBV28
CDR3 protein: CASSFRAAGGEKLFF